A selection of T cell receptor beta chains follows, all from one sample in a study of T cell responses to AZD1222 COVID-19 vaccine. Profiled with immunoSEQ multiplex PCR; TCRdb holds only in-frame clones, not every one. The table has approximately 46,000 clones, 60% to 85% seen once. The material sequenced was peripheral blood, taken on day 0 of AZD1222 vaccination. The receptor set was obtained from an adult in good health. Each CDR3 is given without its conserved first and last residue. The order of the fields is V gene, clone size, J gene, CDR3 protein. The listing skips clone size in some rows; elsewhere it reads once, few, many or a size class.

TRBV10-2,.,TRBJ1-5,ASSDHGPGVPQPQH
TRBV3-1/TRBV3-2,few,TRBJ2-1,ASSQRGSFSYNEQF
TRBV6-5,.,TRBJ1-2,ASNSNDRGYGYT
TRBV30,few,TRBJ2-1,AWRHGFGQF
TRBV27,.,TRBJ1-1,ASSSGLSGTPGGAF
TRBV9,.,TRBJ1-3,ASSAVAGWQGGNTIY
TRBV20-1,.,TRBJ2-4,SAHPGNIQY
TRBV6-5,.,TRBJ1-5,ASTASGAGNQPQH
TRBV6-4,.,TRBJ2-2,ASSFGSDTGELF
TRBV7-2,.,TRBJ1-3,ASSSGYGNTIY
TRBV6-2/TRBV6-3,.,TRBJ1-5,ASSKQGAGQPQH
TRBV5-1,.,TRBJ1-6,ASSVGQVNSPLH
TRBV19,.,TRBJ1-6,ASSITGQGAQDSPLH